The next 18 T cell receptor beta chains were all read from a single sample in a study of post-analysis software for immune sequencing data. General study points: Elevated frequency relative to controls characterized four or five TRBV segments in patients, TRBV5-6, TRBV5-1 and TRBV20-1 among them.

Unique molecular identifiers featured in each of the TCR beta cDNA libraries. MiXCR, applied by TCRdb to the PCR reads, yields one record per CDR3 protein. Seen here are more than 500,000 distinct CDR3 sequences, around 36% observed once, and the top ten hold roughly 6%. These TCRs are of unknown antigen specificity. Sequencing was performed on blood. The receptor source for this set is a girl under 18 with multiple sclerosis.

CDR3 in amino acids: CASSPPGPGDEKLFF. The CDR3 nucleotides read TGTGCCAGCAGCCCCCCCGGCCCCGGGGATGAAAAACTGTTTTTT. V usage is TRBV7-2 and J usage is TRBJ1-4; unclear D gene. CDR1 is SGHTA and CDR2 is FQGNSA in the germline V gene. The V gene lost 5 bases and the J gene lost 6 bases, with 16 bases spanning the gap. The CDR3 sequence is 15 residues long.

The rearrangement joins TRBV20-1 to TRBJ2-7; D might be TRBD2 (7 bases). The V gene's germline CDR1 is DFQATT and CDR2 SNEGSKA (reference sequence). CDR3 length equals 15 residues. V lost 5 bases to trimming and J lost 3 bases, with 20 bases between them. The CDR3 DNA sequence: TGCAGTGCTCTAGGGTCGGGGGGCGGAAACTACGAGCAGTACTTC. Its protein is CSALGSGGGNYEQYF.

The DNA of the CDR3 is TGTGCCAGCTCACCTGGCTTGACCGGGGGCGAGCAGTACTTC. Protein: CASSPGLTGGEQYF. The chain carries TRBV18 and TRBJ2-5, with D perhaps TRBD2 (6 bases). The J call may be incorrect, as the DNA end agrees better with TRBJ2-7. The CDR3 covers 14 residues. Per the germline V gene, CDR1 is KGHSH and CDR2 is LQKENI.

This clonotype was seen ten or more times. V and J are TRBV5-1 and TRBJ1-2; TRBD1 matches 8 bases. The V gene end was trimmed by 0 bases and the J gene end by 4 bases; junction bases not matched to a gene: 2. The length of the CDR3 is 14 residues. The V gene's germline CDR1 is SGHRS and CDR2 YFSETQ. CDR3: CASSLGQGSYGYTF. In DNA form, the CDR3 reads TGCGCCAGCAGCTTGGGACAGGGGAGCTATGGCTACACCTTC.

For the CDR3, the DNA is TGCAGTGCTAGAGACCTACAGGGGGGAGGGGCCAACGTCCTGACTTTC. Translating it yields CSARDLQGGGANVLTF. V is TRBV20-1 and J is TRBJ2-6; 8 bases are a match to TRBD1. The length of the CDR3 is 16 residues. Germline V gives CDR1 DFQATT, CDR2 SNEGSKA (reference sequence). V was pared by 0 bases and J by 4 bases, with 5 bases of the junction left unmatched.

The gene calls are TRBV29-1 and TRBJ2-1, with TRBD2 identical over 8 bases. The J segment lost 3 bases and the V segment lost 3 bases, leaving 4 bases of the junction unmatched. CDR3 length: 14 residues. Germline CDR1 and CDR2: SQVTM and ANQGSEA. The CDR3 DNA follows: TGCAGCGTTGAGGGACTAGAAGGCTACAATGAGCAGTTCTTC. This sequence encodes CSVEGLEGYNEQFF.

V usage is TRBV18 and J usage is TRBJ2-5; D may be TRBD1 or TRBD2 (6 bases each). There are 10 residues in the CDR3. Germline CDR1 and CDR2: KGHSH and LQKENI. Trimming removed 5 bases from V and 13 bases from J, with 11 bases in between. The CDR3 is CASSSGALYF. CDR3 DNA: TGTGCCAGCTCATCGGGGGCACTGTACTTC.

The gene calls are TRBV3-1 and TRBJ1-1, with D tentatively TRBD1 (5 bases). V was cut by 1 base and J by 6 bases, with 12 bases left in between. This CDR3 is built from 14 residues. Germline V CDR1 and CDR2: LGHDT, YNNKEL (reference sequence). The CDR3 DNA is TGTGCCAGCAGCCAAGTGGGACTCCTTGCTGAAGCTTTCTTT. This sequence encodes CASSQVGLLAEAFF.

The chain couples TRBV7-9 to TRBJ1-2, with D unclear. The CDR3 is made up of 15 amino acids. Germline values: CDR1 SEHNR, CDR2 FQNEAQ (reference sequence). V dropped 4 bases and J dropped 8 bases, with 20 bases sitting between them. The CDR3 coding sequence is TGTGCCAGCAGCTCCCCCGGTCGGGGAATAGGCGGCTACACCTTC. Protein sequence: CASSSPGRGIGGYTF.

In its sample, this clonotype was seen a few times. This chain's CDR3 is CSARTPGTEDSPLHF. The CDR3 DNA reads TGCAGTGCTAGAACGCCCGGGACAGAAGATTCACCCCTCCACTTT. The chain recombines TRBV20-1 with TRBJ1-6; 7 bases are a match to TRBD1. This CDR3 is built from 15 residues. Germline CDR1 is DFQATT and CDR2 is SNEGSKA (reference sequence). V trimming: 2 bases; J trimming: 8 bases; junction bases outside the gene matches: 9.

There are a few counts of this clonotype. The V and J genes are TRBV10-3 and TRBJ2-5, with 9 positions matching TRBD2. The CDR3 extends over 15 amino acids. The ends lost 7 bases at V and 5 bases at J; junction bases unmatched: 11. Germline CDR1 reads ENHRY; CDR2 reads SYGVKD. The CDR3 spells CAITVSGGPQETQYF. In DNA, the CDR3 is TGTGCCATCACGGTCAGCGGGGGGCCCCAGGAGACCCAGTACTTC.

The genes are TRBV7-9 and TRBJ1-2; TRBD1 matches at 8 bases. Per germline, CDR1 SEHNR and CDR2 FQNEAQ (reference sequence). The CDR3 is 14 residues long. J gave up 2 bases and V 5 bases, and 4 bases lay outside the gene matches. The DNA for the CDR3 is TGTGCCAGCAGCGCGGACAGGGTGAACTATGGCTACACCTTC. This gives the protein CASSADRVNYGYTF.

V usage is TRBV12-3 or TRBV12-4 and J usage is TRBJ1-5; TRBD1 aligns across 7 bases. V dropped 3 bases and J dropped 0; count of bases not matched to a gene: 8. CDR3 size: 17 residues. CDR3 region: CASSFPLTGVSNQPQHF. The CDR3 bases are TGTGCCAGCAGTTTCCCCCTAACAGGGGTTAGCAATCAGCCCCAGCATTTT.

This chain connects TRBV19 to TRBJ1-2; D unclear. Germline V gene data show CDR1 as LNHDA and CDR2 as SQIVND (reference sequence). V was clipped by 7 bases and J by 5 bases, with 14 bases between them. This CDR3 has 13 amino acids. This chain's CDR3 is CASTLSGPYGYTF. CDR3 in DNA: TGTGCCAGTACACTATCCGGACCTTATGGCTACACCTTC.

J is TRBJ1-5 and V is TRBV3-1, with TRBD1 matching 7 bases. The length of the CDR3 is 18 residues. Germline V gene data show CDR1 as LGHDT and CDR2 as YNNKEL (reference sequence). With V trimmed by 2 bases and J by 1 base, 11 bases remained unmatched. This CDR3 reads CASSQSTGASTSNQPQHF. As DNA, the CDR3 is TGTGCCAGCAGCCAATCCACAGGGGCGAGTACAAGCAATCAGCCCCAGCATTTT.

The CDR3 spells CSVARDRGYEQYF. The DNA of the CDR3 is TGCAGCGTTGCCCGGGACAGGGGTTATGAGCAGTACTTC. The chain uses TRBV29-1 and TRBJ2-7; 10 bases are shared with TRBD1. Germline loops: CDR1 SQVTM, CDR2 ANQGSEA. V gave up 4 bases and J gave up 7 bases; unmatched junction bases: 7. CDR3 size: 13 residues.

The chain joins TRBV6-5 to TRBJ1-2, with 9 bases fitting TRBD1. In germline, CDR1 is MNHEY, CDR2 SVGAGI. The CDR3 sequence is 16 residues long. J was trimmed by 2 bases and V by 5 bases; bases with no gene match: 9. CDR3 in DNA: TGTGCCAGCAGTCGAAACTCCGGGACAGGGAACTATGGCTACACCTTC. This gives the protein CASSRNSGTGNYGYTF.

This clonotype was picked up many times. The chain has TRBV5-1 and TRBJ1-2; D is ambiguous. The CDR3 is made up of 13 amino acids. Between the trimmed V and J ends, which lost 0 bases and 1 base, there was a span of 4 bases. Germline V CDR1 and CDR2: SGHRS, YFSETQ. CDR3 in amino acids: CASSLDVNYGYTF. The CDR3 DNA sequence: TGCGCCAGCAGCTTGGATGTTAACTATGGCTACACCTTC.